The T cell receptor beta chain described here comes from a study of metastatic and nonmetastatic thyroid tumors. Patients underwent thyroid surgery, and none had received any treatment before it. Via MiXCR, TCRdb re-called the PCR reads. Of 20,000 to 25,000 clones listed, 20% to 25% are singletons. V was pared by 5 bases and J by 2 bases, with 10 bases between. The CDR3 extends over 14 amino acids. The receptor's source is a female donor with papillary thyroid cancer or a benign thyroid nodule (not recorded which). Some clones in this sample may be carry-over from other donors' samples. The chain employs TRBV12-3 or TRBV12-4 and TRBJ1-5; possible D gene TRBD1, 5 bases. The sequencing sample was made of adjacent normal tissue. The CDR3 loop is CASSRTCGNQPQHF. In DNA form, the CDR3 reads TGTGCCAGCAGTCGGACATGTGGCAATCAGCCCCAGCATTTT.